This T cell receptor beta chain was observed in a study of blood T cell repertoires in COVID-19. Per the original data handling: Reference gene primer amplification gave estimated nucleated cell counts. The protocol was immunoSEQ multiplex PCR, while the TCRdb copy is restricted to in-frame clones and leaves out a portion. The V and J calls and clone size were taken over from that table, and D and trimming were inferred from the DNA. Of 150,000 to 200,000 clones listed, more than 75% are singletons. This TCR came from a man between 50 and 59 years old who had recovered from COVID-19. Sequenced input: peripheral blood.

DNA for the CDR3: TGTGCCAGCAGCCTGGTTAGACAGGGATGGGATTGCAACACTGAAGCTTTCTTT. Its protein product is CASSLVRQGWDCNTEAFF. The genes are TRBV3-1 (or the pseudogene TRBV3-2) and TRBJ1-1, with 7 bases that match TRBD1. V trimming: 4 bases; J trimming: 2 bases; junction bases outside the gene matches: 16. The CDR3 spans 18 residues. Germline CDR1 is LGHDT and CDR2 is YNNKEL (reference sequence).